What follows describes a single TCR beta chain. Its cognate antigen is unknown. This sample was included in a study of cytomegalovirus exposure and HLA in healthy donors. Whole-study results and caveats: The study flagged around 160 TCR beta chains as cytomegalovirus-associated. The tendency of first-cohort TCR clusters to co-occur in the 90 to 150 validation repertoires was the finding of a later analysis. A few CMV-associated chains were confirmed in vitro to be specific for CMV antigens.

Measured with immunoSEQ multiplex PCR; TCRdb has only the in-frame clones, and not every one. The sample holds around 250,000 clones; about 90% are singletons and the top ten take 0.37%. V lost 1 base, J lost 10 bases, and 9 bases stayed unmatched. This CDR3 contains 14 residues. Germline-derived CDR1 and CDR2 are MDHEN and SYDVKM. The chain joins TRBV28 to TRBJ2-7; 8 bases line up with TRBD2. The origin of this receptor is a woman in her late teens or twenties in good health and CMV-seronegative. Sequencing was done on a sample of PBMCs. CDR3 protein: CASSLSRGGAEQYF. The CDR3 region has the DNA TGTGCCAGCAGTTTATCCCGGGGGGGGGCGGAACAGTACTTC.